This T cell receptor beta chain was observed in a study of T cells in narcolepsy. Method: immunoSEQ multiplex PCR; TCRdb's copy keeps in-frame clones and lacks some. The sample lists under 40,000 clones, about 85% occurring once. Comments on this clone: Its specificity is unknown.

Trimming removed 2 bases from V and 3 bases from J; junction bases left unmatched: 3. The CDR3 consists of 15 residues. Looked up from germline, CDR1 is MDHEN and CDR2 is SYDVKM. Study-level findings and limits: Same-patient CSF and blood CD4+ T cell clonotypes included HCRT-specific and TRIB2-specific autoreactive ones. Autoreactive clonotypes reportedly recurred in blood of same and different patients, not controls.

The chain uses TRBV28 and TRBJ1-4; 7 bases align to TRBD1. The sequenced sample was CD45RA- memory CD4+ T cells from PBMCs. The receptor's source is a human donor with narcolepsy. The CDR3 reads CASSLRTGPNEKLFF. DNA of the CDR3: TGTGCCAGCAGTTTAAGGACAGGACCTAATGAAAAACTGTTTTTT.